This TCR beta chain is drawn from a study of Ad26.COV2.S vaccination and SARS-CoV-2 variants. Study-wide background: Participants got Ad26.COV2.S intramuscularly, once or twice 56 days apart.

The CDR3 runs to 12 residues. Trimming shortened V by 0 bases and J by 8 bases, and 5 bases separated the two germline ends. Germline V CDR1 and CDR2: LGHNA, YNFKEQ. Assay: immunoSEQ multiplex PCR; the TCRdb copy retains only in-frame clones and omits some. The table lists 350,000 to 600,000 clones, 70% to 90% of them singletons. Treatment here: approximately 18 received Ad26.COV2.S at low or high dose, single or two shots; several received placebo; per-sample allocation not given. All samples were drawn on day 63, counting from the first vaccine or placebo injection. This Boston cohort included adults aged 18-55 years.

The source is a person aged 18-60 years who received the Ad26.COV2.S COVID-19 vaccine or a placebo. The rearrangement links TRBV4-2 to TRBJ2-1; TRBD1 might be the D (5 bases). The specimen was peripheral blood, collected in a trial of Ad26.COV2.S vaccine versus placebo. The CDR3 nucleotides read TGTGCCAGCAGCCAAGAGGGGCATGAGCAGTTCTTC. Translated: CASSQEGHEQFF.